What follows is one TCR beta chain and its context. Its antigen is still unknown. No base qualities exist here, and no much larger clone lies one base off it. This entry is derived from a study of blood T cells in healthy people across ages (dated by TCRdb to between 2015 and 2017). With respect to the entire study: In model experiments, template switching captured roughly one uniquely barcoded TCR beta cDNA molecule for every two T cells. To track age-related changes in TCR beta repertoire diversity, the study relied on deep sequencing normalized with unique cDNA molecular identifiers. The donors were divided into four age groups: young (average around 16 years), middle-aged (about 39), aged (roughly 60) and long-lived (82). To avoid experimental bias, donors of different ages were spread randomly across the sequencing lanes. For two donors (one aged 18 to 30 and one aged 80 or older), the study analyzed two additional independent replicas of 1 million unique cDNA reads from the same blood draw. What the research found in general, with its limitations: Bulk unsorted PBMC profiling prevented conclusive comparison of naive and antigen-experienced compartments. Observed TCR beta diversity per million T cells fell roughly linearly with age, and a significant reduction was already apparent by age approximately 41. The percentage of naive T cells measured by flow cytometry correlated strongly with observed TCR beta diversity. The long-lived group showed more naive CD4+ T cells, fewer expanded clones and increased TCR diversity than the aged group, suggesting age selection. Because donor CMV infection status was unknown, age-related changes in expanded clonotypes were potentially confounded. Estimates of total diversity based on one million sequenced T cells were regarded as lower bounds and as underestimates.

The CDR3 covers 16 residues, taking in both the cysteine and the phenylalanine. Left in the record is the CDR3 DNA by itself, 48 bases read in frame from the first base. CDR1 and CDR2 are drawn from the germline V gene (reference sequence): DFQATT, SNEGSKA. Library creation used 5' RACE. The sequencer was an Illumina HiSeq 2500. A second roughly 6 to 12 cycle PCR used a sample-barcoded 5' primer and a J-beta primer mix. A unique molecular identifier was introduced onto each TCR beta cDNA molecule by a template-switch 5' adaptor carrying 12 random nucleotides. Each sample yielded at least 2.5 million CDR3-containing paired-end reads. First-strand cDNA was synthesized from all RNA with the Mint cDNA synthesis kit, primed by a TRBC-specific oligonucleotide. All cDNA was treated with uracil-DNA glycosylase and then went through a first 18-cycle PCR with the universal primers M1SS and BC2_uni_R. The paper's data handling went like this. Normalization of each sample was performed by random selection of 1 million high-quality reads, each carrying a distinct molecular identifier. Instead of being binned into consensus sequences, reads with shared molecular identifiers were discarded. MiTCR, with a Q25 quality threshold and the strictest error-elimination algorithm, was used for CDR3 identification, clonotype clustering and error correction. Lower-bound total TCR beta diversity was estimated with a nonparametric unseen species model using Euler transformation. Through fastp at Q25 and MiXCR, TCRdb rebuilt clones from the public reads, retaining in-frame beta chains. Rows matching on CDR3 protein sequence are summarized as one entry with the most common DNA and genes. None of the V and J calls come from the authors' own analysis; TCRdb made them. Here the sample has about 830,000 distinct CDR3 sequences; 55% to 65% occur a single time. The ten most abundant clones make up approximately 30% of the sample.

The 35 to 40 donors, aged 6 to 90 years, were systemically healthy Caucasian individuals from Russia. Each donor gave about 9.7 milliliters of peripheral blood, drawn into EDTA-treated Vacutainer tubes. Ficoll-Paque density-gradient centrifugation was used to isolate PBMCs, with at least 7 million per sample. Total RNA was extracted from PBMCs with Trizol reagent, with at least 6 micrograms obtained per sample. Naive CD45RAhigh/CD27high T cell percentages were measured by flow cytometry on a PBMC aliquot from every donor. The receptor's source is a man aged 25 to 40 in good health. The sequence joins TRBV20-1 to TRBJ2-4, with 7 junctional bases fitting TRBD1. The end of the DNA is better explained by TRBJ2-7, so the J call may be wrong. Sequencing used blood. The nucleotide sequence reads TGCAGTGCTTCTTTTACCGGGACAGTCTATTCCTACGAGCAGTACTTC. It codes for CSASFTGTVYSYEQYF.